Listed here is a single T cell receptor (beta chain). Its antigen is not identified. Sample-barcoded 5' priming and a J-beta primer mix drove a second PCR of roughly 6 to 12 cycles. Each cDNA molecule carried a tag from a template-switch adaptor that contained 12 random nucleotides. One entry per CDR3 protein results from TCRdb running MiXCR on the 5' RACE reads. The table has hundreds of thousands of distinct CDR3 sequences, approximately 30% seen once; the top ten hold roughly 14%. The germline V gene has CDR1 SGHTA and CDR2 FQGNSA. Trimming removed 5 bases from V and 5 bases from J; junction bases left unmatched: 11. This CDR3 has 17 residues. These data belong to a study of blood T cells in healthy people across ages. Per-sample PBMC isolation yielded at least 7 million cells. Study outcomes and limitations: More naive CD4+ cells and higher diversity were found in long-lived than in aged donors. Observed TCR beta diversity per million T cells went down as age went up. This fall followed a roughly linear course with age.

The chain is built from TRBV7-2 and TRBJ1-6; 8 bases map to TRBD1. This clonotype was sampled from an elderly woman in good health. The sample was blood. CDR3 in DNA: TGTGCCAGCAGCCTAACGAGTCGACAGGGGAATAATTCACCCCTCCACTTT. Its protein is CASSLTSRQGNNSPLHF.